The 11 T cell receptor beta chains below all came from one sample that was sequenced in a study of post-analysis software for immune sequencing data. Study-level results: Compared with controls, patients had more of roughly 5 TRBV segments, including TRBV5-6, TRBV5-1 and TRBV20-1.

No antigens are known for them. The TCR beta cDNA libraries carried unique molecular identifiers. TCRdb itself ran the PCR reads through MiXCR, one entry per CDR3 protein. The top ten hold approximately 11% of the sample, which has hundreds of thousands of distinct CDR3 sequences, 59% seen once. The sequencing input was blood. These receptors came from a girl aged 2 to 10 with multiple sclerosis.

The J gene is TRBJ1-1, the V gene TRBV18; D is undetermined. Germline lookup yields CDR1 KGHSH and CDR2 LQKENI. The length of the CDR3 is 14 residues. Trimming removed 0 bases from V and 3 bases from J, with 8 bases in between. The chain's CDR3 is CASSPPPQHTEAFF. CDR3 coding DNA: TGTGCCAGCTCACCACCTCCCCAGCACACTGAAGCTTTCTTT.

This rearrangement joins TRBV6-2 or TRBV6-3 to TRBJ2-7; 12 bases line up with TRBD2. J was trimmed by 0 bases and V by 6 bases; bases with no gene match: 12. In germline, CDR1 is MNHEY, CDR2 SVGEGT. The CDR3 is 18 residues long. DNA of the CDR3: TGTGCCAGCAGCCCCTTGACTAGCGGGGGTTTCAGCTCCTACGAGCAGTACTTC. It codes for CASSPLTSGGFSSYEQYF.

A few counts support this clonotype. V gene TRBV2 combines with J gene TRBJ2-3, with D possibly called TRBD1 or TRBD2 (5 bases each). Deletions cut 6 bases from V and 2 bases from J, with 12 bases between. The CDR3 covers 14 residues. Germline-derived CDR1 and CDR2 are SNHLY and FYNNEI. The CDR3 reads CASRGTEHTDTQYF. The CDR3 DNA reads as TGTGCCAGCAGGGGGACGGAGCACACAGATACGCAGTATTTT.

This clonotype was detected once. The chain carries TRBV3-1 and TRBJ2-1; D uncertain. The CDR3 extends over 12 amino acids. The germline gives CDR1 LGHDT, CDR2 YNNKEL (reference sequence). Trimming pared 1 base from V and 8 bases from J, leaving 6 bases between. The CDR3 protein is CASSQGQDEQFF. Written as DNA, the CDR3 is TGTGCCAGCAGCCAAGGCCAGGATGAGCAGTTCTTC.

CDR3 in amino acids: CASSSAHRNEQFF. The CDR3 DNA reads as TGTGCCAGCAGTTCGGCCCATCGGAATGAGCAGTTCTTC. The genes are TRBV6-5 and TRBJ2-1; D gene unclear. CDR1 is MNHEY and CDR2 is SVGAGI in the germline V gene. The CDR3 runs 13 residues. Trimming left V 4 bases short and J 7 bases short, with 11 bases between.

The chain joins TRBV9 to TRBJ2-5; the D is unclear. The CDR3 contains 14 residues. Germline V gene data show CDR1 as SGDLS and CDR2 as YYNGEE. The V gene lost 0 bases and the J gene lost 1 base, with 7 bases spanning the gap. CDR3 amino acids: CASSVGGSQETQYF. The CDR3 nucleotides read TGTGCCAGCAGCGTAGGAGGCAGCCAAGAGACCCAGTACTTC. Combining the CDR3 with reference TRBV9 and TRBJ2-5 gives the whole variable domain DSGVTQTPKHLITATGQRVTLRCSPRSGDLSVYWYQQSLDQGLQFLIQYYNGEERAKGNILERFSAQQFPDLHSELNLSSLELGDSALYFCASSVGGSQETQYFGPGTRLLVL.

V is TRBV2 and J is TRBJ1-5, with a weak D call TRBD1 (5 bases). Trimming took off 6 bases at V and 5 bases at J, with 26 bases between the two ends. Germline V gene data show CDR1 as SNHLY and CDR2 as FYNNEI. CDR3 size: 18 residues. The CDR3 bases are TGTGCCAGCAGCTGGGTCCCCGGGACGGGGGTTCTAGATCAGCCCCAGCATTTT. It translates to CASSWVPGTGVLDQPQHF.

Here the CDR3 reads CASSPPGGRHTNEQFF. The CDR3 DNA follows: TGTGCCAGCAGTCCCCCCGGCGGGCGACACACCAATGAGCAGTTCTTC. This chain connects TRBV12-3 or TRBV12-4 to TRBJ2-1; D may be TRBD2 (5 bases). The ends were cut back, 5 bases at V and 6 bases at J, with 20 bases in the middle. There are 16 residues in the CDR3.

This clonotype was recorded once. The rearrangement uses TRBV2 and TRBJ1-6; D is unresolved. Germline V gene lookup returns CDR1 SNHLY and CDR2 FYNNEI. The germline V and J ends were trimmed by 4 bases and 5 bases, with 12 bases remaining between them. The CDR3 covers 15 residues. CDR3 residues: CASSGPPANNSPLHF. CDR3 coding DNA: TGTGCCAGCAGTGGTCCCCCAGCAAATAATTCACCCCTCCACTTT.

J is TRBJ2-1 and V is TRBV3-1; D uncertain. CDR1 is LGHDT and CDR2 is YNNKEL in the germline V gene (reference sequence). This CDR3 is built from 14 residues. Trimming stripped 1 base from V and 5 bases from J, with 9 bases between. This chain's CDR3 is CASSQGVHDNEQFF. CDR3 DNA: TGTGCCAGCAGCCAAGGCGTCCATGACAATGAGCAGTTCTTC.

The chain combines TRBV29-1 with TRBJ2-1, with 9 positions matching TRBD2. Trimming removed 5 bases from V and 1 base from J; junction bases left unmatched: 12. Germline V gives CDR1 SQVTM, CDR2 ANQGSEA. This CDR3 has 17 amino acids. The CDR3 spells CSVPQFWTSESYNEQFF. In nucleotides, the CDR3 is TGCAGCGTTCCGCAATTTTGGACTAGCGAATCCTACAATGAGCAGTTCTTC.